The 10 T cell receptor beta chains reported below all come from one sample, sequenced in a study of blood T cell repertoires in COVID-19. TCRdb's table, derived via immunoSEQ multiplex PCR, lists solely in-frame clones and lacks some. The repertoire holds 100,000 to 120,000 clones, with 65% to 80% as singletons. The sequenced sample consisted of peripheral blood. The receptors originated from a woman aged 70-85 years with acute or convalescent COVID-19.

The chain employs TRBV25-1 and TRBJ1-3, with TRBD1 as a possible D gene (6 bases). The CDR3 contains 15 residues. V was pared by 6 bases and J by 0 bases, with 12 bases between. Germline assignment: CDR1 MGHDK and CDR2 SYGVNS. CDR3 nucleotides: TGTGCCAGCAGCTCGGACAGCCGCTCTGGAAACACCATATATTTT. This codes for CASSSDSRSGNTIYF. The full variable domain, in which reference TRBV25-1 and TRBJ1-3 provide the parts outside the CDR3, is EADIYQTPRYLVIGTGKKITLECSQTMGHDKMYWYQQDPGMELHLIHYSYGVNSTEKGDLSSESTVSRIRTEHFPLTLESARPSHTSQYLCASSSDSRSGNTIYFGEGSWLTVV.

In this sample, this clone turned up once. CDR3 sequence: CASSEGGFVRTEAFF. DNA of the CDR3: TGTGCCAGCAGTGAAGGAGGGTTTGTAAGGACTGAAGCTTTCTTT. The chain joins TRBV6-1 to TRBJ1-1; no definite D call. Germline assignment: CDR1 MNHNS and CDR2 SASEGT. The CDR3 has 15 residues. V was clipped by 1 base and J by 5 bases, with 14 bases between them.

The J gene is TRBJ1-1, the V gene TRBV11-2; D unresolved. This CDR3 is 13 amino acids long. Trimming left V 2 bases short and J 8 bases short, with 12 bases between. Germline V gives CDR1 SGHAT, CDR2 FQNNGV. The CDR3, as DNA: TGTGCCAGCAGCTTACGGACCGGAGGAGAAGCTTTCTTT. It translates to CASSLRTGGEAFF.

The gene calls are TRBV4-2 and TRBJ1-1; no clear D. Trimming removed 4 bases at V and 4 bases at J, with 13 bases between. The CDR3 covers 14 residues. Per the germline V gene, CDR1 is LGHNA and CDR2 is YNFKEQ. In DNA form, the CDR3 reads TGTGCCAGCAGCCCCCCCATGTGGAGCACTGAAGCTTTCTTT. This gives the protein CASSPPMWSTEAFF.

The chain uses TRBV18 and TRBJ1-1; 10 nucleotides align to TRBD1. The CDR3 extends over 14 amino acids. The ends lost 4 bases at V and 7 bases at J; junction bases unmatched: 6. Looked up from germline, CDR1 is KGHSH and CDR2 is LQKENI. The CDR3 is CASSQDRGRGEAFF. The CDR3 region has the DNA TGTGCCAGCTCACAAGACAGGGGGCGAGGTGAAGCTTTCTTT.

This chain uses TRBV19 with TRBJ2-2; possibly TRBD1 for D (5 bases). Germline V gives CDR1 LNHDA, CDR2 SQIVND (reference sequence). CDR3 length: 15 amino acids. Between the trimmed V and J ends, which lost 7 bases and 6 bases, there was a span of 18 bases. CDR3 in DNA: TGTGCCAGTACCCCAGGGTTGCGGCGGCCCGGGGAGCTGTTTTTT. Translation gives CASTPGLRRPGELFF.

CDR3 nucleotide sequence: TGTGCCTGGAGTCATTCAAGGGGGACAGGGGACTCTCTCGAGCAGTACTTC. It specifies CAWSHSRGTGDSLEQYF. The chain uses TRBV30 and TRBJ2-7; 10 bases fit TRBD1. V trimming: 2 bases; J trimming: 6 bases; junction bases outside the gene matches: 16. From germline, CDR1 is GTSNPN and CDR2 SVGIG (reference sequence). The CDR3 loop spans 17 amino acids.

The rearrangement links TRBV5-4 to TRBJ1-2; TRBD1 agrees at 7 bases. J was trimmed by 4 bases and V by 3 bases; bases with no gene match: 9. Germline values: CDR1 SGHNT, CDR2 YYREEE (reference sequence). This CDR3 contains 15 residues. CDR3 nucleotides: TGTGCCAGCAGCTCCCCCGGGACAGTCGGCTATGGCTACACCTTC. Protein sequence: CASSSPGTVGYGYTF.

The rearrangement uses TRBV7-8 and TRBJ1-2; 8 nucleotides line up with TRBD1. Looked up from germline, CDR1 is SGHVS and CDR2 is FQNEAQ. J was trimmed by 1 base and V by 0 bases; bases with no gene match: 4. The CDR3 is made up of 16 amino acids. CDR3 in amino acids: CASSLASGGLNYGYTF. CDR3 DNA: TGTGCCAGCAGCTTAGCCTCAGGGGGCCTTAACTATGGCTACACCTTC.

The chain links TRBV5-1 to TRBJ2-7, with 8 bases that match TRBD2. This CDR3 region has 16 residues. The germline V gene encodes CDR1 SGHRS and CDR2 YFSETQ. CDR3 DNA sequence: TGCCCCCGCTTGCGCGTTTGGGGGGGCCGGGGGGGGCAGCAGTACTTC. Residues: CPRLRVWGGRGGQQYF.